What follows are 26 T cell receptor beta chains derived from one specimen sequenced in a study of early stage breast cancer tumors. Clones were read by immunoSEQ multiplex PCR, and TCRdb kept only the in-frame ones, dropping some. The data contain 9,500 to 12,000 clones, under 85% of them singletons. The source material was breast tumor tissue. Receptors were obtained from a person aged 65 to 85 with breast cancer.

The chain uses TRBV5-8 and TRBJ2-3, with D possibly matching TRBD2 (5 bases). V lost 3 bases and J 8 bases, leaving 13 bases between the germline ends. The CDR3 length is 13 residues. Per germline, CDR1 SGHTS and CDR2 YDEGEE. CDR3 nucleotide sequence: TGTGCCAGCAGCTACGCGGGCTTTGGTACGCAGTATTTT. This translates into CASSYAGFGTQYF. Combining the CDR3 with reference TRBV5-8 and TRBJ2-3 gives the whole variable domain EAGVTQSPTHLIKTRGQQATLRCSPISGHTSVYWYQQALGLGLQFLLWYDEGEERNRGNFPPRFSGRQFPNYSSELNVNALELEDSALYLCASSYAGFGTQYFGPGTRLTVL.

Here the CDR3 reads CASSFTSGMYEQYF. CDR3 bases: TGTGCCAGCAGCTTCACTAGCGGGATGTACGAGCAGTACTTC. V is TRBV5-4 and J is TRBJ2-7; 10 bases line up with TRBD2. The length of the CDR3 is 14 residues. The germline CDR1 and CDR2 sequences are SGHNT and YYREEE (reference sequence). V shed 2 bases, J shed 4 bases, and the junction held 3 bases outside the gene matches.

This CDR3 reads CASSFPGTGRTSGAARDTQYF. CDR3 coding DNA: TGCGCCAGCAGCTTTCCGGGGACAGGGAGGACTAGCGGGGCCGCGCGAGATACGCAGTATTTT. The rearrangement links TRBV5-1 to TRBJ2-3; the match to TRBD2 covers 12 bases. This CDR3 is built from 21 residues. Germline V lookup: CDR1 SGHRS, CDR2 YFSETQ. Trimming at V came to 2 bases and at J to 5 bases, leaving 21 bases not matched to a gene.

This chain joins TRBV6-1 and TRBJ1-4, with D perhaps TRBD1 (5 bases). The CDR3 has 14 residues. Trimming took 7 bases from V and 0 from J, leaving 9 bases between them. Germline V lookup: CDR1 MNHNS, CDR2 SASEGT. CDR3 loop: CASNRGATNEKLFF. In nucleotides, the CDR3 is TGTGCCAGCAATAGGGGTGCAACTAATGAAAAACTGTTTTTT.

The chain carries TRBV2 and TRBJ1-2; D ambiguous. The V gene's germline CDR1 is SNHLY and CDR2 FYNNEI. This CDR3 region has 15 residues. V was cut by 6 bases and J by 4 bases, with 18 bases left in between. The CDR3 nucleotides read TGTGCCAGCAGAACTATACCGACGGGTGTCTATGGCTACACCTTC. Translating it yields CASRTIPTGVYGYTF.

This chain connects TRBV30 to TRBJ2-6; D might be TRBD1 (6 bases). CDR3 size: 15 residues. The ends were cut back, 1 base at V and 2 bases at J, with 9 bases in the middle. The germline V gene encodes CDR1 GTSNPN and CDR2 SVGIG (reference sequence). The chain's CDR3 is CAWSGRTAGANVLTF. The CDR3 DNA sequence: TGTGCCTGGAGTGGCCGGACAGCTGGGGCCAACGTCCTGACTTTC.

The chain combines TRBV27 with TRBJ2-2; TRBD2 might be the D (5 bases). The CDR3 extends over 14 amino acids. Per germline, CDR1 MNHEY and CDR2 SMNVEV (reference sequence). V shed 7 bases and J shed 3 bases, with 12 bases lying between them. This CDR3 is CASKARRDTGELFF. CDR3 nucleotides: TGTGCCAGCAAGGCAAGGCGGGACACCGGGGAGCTGTTTTTT.

This sequence joins TRBV7-2 and TRBJ1-5, with 9 bases lining up with TRBD1. Germline CDR1 is SGHTA and CDR2 is FQGNSA. The CDR3 spans 16 residues. The trim removed 5 bases at V and 7 bases at J, leaving 12 bases unmatched. The CDR3 DNA follows: TGTGCCAGCAGCCTAGGAGGGACAGGGTTGGGCCAGCCCCAGCATTTT. Translated, it gives CASSLGGTGLGQPQHF.

The rearrangement uses TRBV9 and TRBJ2-7; the match to TRBD2 covers 7 bases. This CDR3 comprises 14 residues. Germline V CDR1 and CDR2: SGDLS, YYNGEE. Trimming removed 0 bases from V and 3 bases from J; junction bases left unmatched: 3. CDR3 region: CASSVAGGGYEQYF. The DNA of the CDR3 is TGTGCCAGCAGCGTAGCGGGAGGAGGCTACGAGCAGTACTTC. Variable domain in full (rest from reference TRBV9 and TRBJ2-7): DSGVTQTPKHLITATGQRVTLRCSPRSGDLSVYWYQQSLDQGLQFLIQYYNGEERAKGNILERFSAQQFPDLHSELNLSSLELGDSALYFCASSVAGGGYEQYFGPGTRLTVT.

J is TRBJ2-5 and V is TRBV5-4; 10 bases are shared with TRBD2. This CDR3 is 14 amino acids long. Trimming took 4 bases from V and 7 from J; bases not matched to a gene: 7. CDR1 SGHNT and CDR2 YYREEE come from the germline V gene (reference sequence). The CDR3 coding sequence is TGTGCCAGCAGCCTAGCGGGAGCTTTAGGGACCCAGTACTTC. Amino acids: CASSLAGALGTQYF.

The rearrangement links TRBV5-1 to TRBJ2-1, with TRBD1 identical over 10 bases. V gave up 4 bases and J gave up 6 bases; unmatched junction bases: 16. This CDR3 spans 18 amino acids. CDR1 is SGHRS and CDR2 is YFSETQ in the germline V gene. This chain's CDR3 is CASSPITSGTGEGNEQFF. DNA for the CDR3: TGCGCCAGCAGCCCCATTACCTCCGGGACAGGGGAGGGCAATGAGCAGTTCTTC.

The V gene is TRBV5-6, the J gene TRBJ1-5; maybe TRBD1 (5 bases). The CDR3 has 15 residues. Trimming cost V 4 bases and J 7 bases, with 18 bases left between them. The germline CDR1 and CDR2 sequences are SGHDT and YYEEEE. The CDR3 protein is CASSTGGSPDQPQHF. The DNA for the CDR3 is TGTGCCAGCAGCACCGGGGGGAGCCCCGACCAGCCCCAGCATTTT.

The chain recombines TRBV28 with TRBJ2-5, with TRBD2 identical over 11 bases. Germline V gene data show CDR1 as MDHEN and CDR2 as SYDVKM. This CDR3 has 17 residues. Trimming took 6 bases from V and 5 from J; bases not matched to a gene: 14. The CDR3 here is CASSRDKTSGKKETQYF. CDR3 bases: TGTGCCAGCAGCCGCGATAAGACTAGCGGGAAGAAGGAGACCCAGTACTTC.

The rearrangement joins TRBV5-1 to TRBJ2-3; D call uncertain. V lost 3 bases and J 1 base, leaving 9 bases between the germline ends. CDR3 length: 14 residues. Germline assignment: CDR1 SGHRS and CDR2 YFSETQ. CDR3 DNA sequence: TGCGCCAGCAGCTGGGCCGAGCGCACAGATACGCAGTATTTT. It specifies CASSWAERTDTQYF.

This clone was seen only a few times. CDR3 loop: CASSAEGFSGNTIYF. In DNA, the CDR3 is TGCGCCAGCAGTGCCGAGGGCTTCTCTGGAAACACCATATATTTT. This chain joins TRBV10-2 and TRBJ1-3; D is unresolved. The CDR3 sequence is 15 residues long. Between the trimmed V and J ends, which lost 4 bases and 0 bases, there was a span of 10 bases. CDR1 is WSHSY and CDR2 is SAAADI in the germline V gene.

The V and J genes are TRBV7-9 and TRBJ2-3; a possible D gene is TRBD2 (6 bases). In germline, CDR1 is SEHNR, CDR2 FQNEAQ (reference sequence). The CDR3 consists of 14 residues. Trimming removed 7 bases from V and 0 bases from J, with 11 bases in between. CDR3 coding DNA: TGTGCCAGCACCCCGACTAGTAGCACAGATACGCAGTATTTT. It is translated as CASTPTSSTDTQYF.

The chain couples TRBV6-6 to TRBJ1-5; D perhaps matches TRBD1 (5 bases). Germline CDR1 MNHNY, CDR2 SVGAGI (reference sequence). V lost 5 bases and J 8 bases, leaving 10 bases between the germline ends. The CDR3 totals 12 residues. Written as DNA, the CDR3 is TGTGCCAGCAGTGTCCAGGGTAAGCCCCAGCATTTT. Translation: CASSVQGKPQHF.

The chain uses TRBV19 and TRBJ1-1; 7 bases align to TRBD1. The V and J ends lost 4 bases and 2 bases, in that order; junction bases with no gene match: 7. From germline, CDR1 is LNHDA and CDR2 SQIVND (reference sequence). This CDR3 is 15 amino acids long. This CDR3 is CASSTGTVRNTEAFF. As DNA, the CDR3 is TGTGCCAGTAGTACCGGGACAGTCCGAAACACTGAAGCTTTCTTT.

V is TRBV27 and J is TRBJ1-5; D is possibly TRBD1 (6 bases). The germline CDR1 and CDR2 sequences are MNHEY and SMNVEV (reference sequence). The germline V and J ends were trimmed by 3 bases and 6 bases, with 9 bases remaining between them. The CDR3 is 13 residues long. The CDR3 coding sequence is TGTGCCAGCAGTTTGACAGGCCTTCAGCCCCAGCATTTT. Encoded protein: CASSLTGLQPQHF.

The rearrangement links TRBV5-1 to TRBJ1-2, with 9 bases that match TRBD1. This CDR3 region has 17 residues. Germline V gives CDR1 SGHRS, CDR2 YFSETQ. V was pared by 7 bases and J by 1 base, with 14 bases of the junction left unmatched. The CDR3 nucleotides are TGCGCCAGCCACGGAACAGGGGGCCTACTTTTTAACTATGGCTACACCTTC. As protein: CASHGTGGLLFNYGYTF.

This chain uses TRBV5-1 with TRBJ2-4; tentatively, D is TRBD1 (7 bases). The CDR3 is 19 amino acids. The germline CDR1 and CDR2 sequences are SGHRS and YFSETQ. Trimming took 3 bases from V and 1 from J, leaving 23 bases between them. The CDR3 sequence is CASSSRGDRVLGAKNIQYF. The CDR3 DNA reads TGCGCCAGCAGCTCTAGGGGGGACAGAGTCCTTGGGGCCAAAAACATTCAGTACTTC.

This sequence joins TRBV7-2 and TRBJ1-5; the D is unclear. Germline CDR1 is SGHTA and CDR2 is FQGNSA. The CDR3 length is 13 residues. Trimming removed 3 bases from V and 2 bases from J, with 5 bases in between. CDR3: CASSLRGNQPQHF. As DNA, the CDR3 is TGTGCCAGCAGCTTGCGGGGCAATCAGCCCCAGCATTTT.

The chain has TRBV11-2 and TRBJ2-5; unclear D gene. V was trimmed by 4 bases and J by 10 bases, leaving 10 bases between them. Germline CDR1 SGHAT, CDR2 FQNNGV. CDR3 length: 11 residues. The CDR3 DNA follows: TGTGCCAGCAGCTATCGAGAGGTCCAGTACTTC. Translation: CASSYREVQYF.

V is TRBV18 and J is TRBJ1-6, with TRBD1 as a possible D gene (5 bases). V lost 2 bases and J lost 5, with 16 bases in between. Germline V CDR1 and CDR2: KGHSH, LQKENI. This CDR3 is built from 17 residues. The CDR3 bases are TGTGCCAGCTCACCAGTTGATACGGGGGGGAATAATTCACCCCTCCACTTT. It yields the protein CASSPVDTGGNNSPLHF.

The rearrangement uses TRBV7-8 and TRBJ2-2; TRBD2 matches 12 bases. This CDR3 region has 17 residues. V lost 4 bases to trimming and J lost 5 bases; unmatched junction nucleotides: 8. The germline CDR1 and CDR2 sequences are SGHVS and FQNEAQ. In nucleotides, the CDR3 is TGTGCCAGCAGCTACGAGTCGGGGACTAGCGGGACCGGGGAGCTGTTTTTT. It codes for CASSYESGTSGTGELFF.

The chain carries TRBV2 and TRBJ1-1, with unresolved D. Per germline, CDR1 SNHLY and CDR2 FYNNEI. Trimming took 2 bases from V and 3 from J, leaving 10 bases between them. The CDR3 loop spans 14 amino acids. CDR3 sequence: CASSELQPYTEAFF. The CDR3 DNA sequence: TGTGCCAGCAGTGAATTACAGCCGTACACTGAAGCTTTCTTT.